This passage covers 8 T cell receptor beta chains from one sample sequenced in a study of cytomegalovirus exposure and HLA in healthy donors (dated by TCRdb to 2015 to 2018). Receptors were amplified or captured by the immunoSEQ multiplex PCR assay. TCRdb limited this immuneACCESS table to in-frame rearrangements with V and J called. A share of clones is missing; checked studies link under half to unresolved V genes, and the rest is unexplained. The sample has 140,000 or so clones on record, about 91% of them singletons. Less than 5.5% of the sample is taken by the ten largest. Sequences were obtained from PBMCs. The receptors shown here come from a young man in good health and CMV-seropositive.

The CDR3 DNA follows: TGTGCCAGCAGCCAAGAAGAGGGGGGGTACAATCAGCCCCAGCATTTT. It is translated as CASSQEEGGYNQPQHF. The chain joins TRBV4-2 to TRBJ1-5; D perhaps matches TRBD1 (6 bases). The CDR3 runs 16 residues. CDR1 and CDR2 (germline): LGHNA, YNFKEQ. V lost 0 bases and J 3 bases, leaving 12 bases between the germline ends.

V and J are TRBV7-8 and TRBJ2-2; D uncertain. The ends were cut back, 4 bases at V and 7 bases at J, with 7 bases in the middle. The CDR3 has 12 amino acids. The germline gives CDR1 SGHVS, CDR2 FQNEAQ. CDR3 bases: TGTGCCAGCAGCTCAGGAAGCGGGGAGCTGTTTTTT. This encodes CASSSGSGELFF.

This sequence joins TRBV2 and TRBJ2-3; D is possibly TRBD1 (6 bases). The germline V gene has CDR1 SNHLY and CDR2 FYNNEI. This CDR3 region has 16 residues. V was cut by 5 bases and J by 0 bases, with 15 bases left in between. CDR3 nucleotide sequence: TGTGCCAGCAGTTCCTCAGGGGCTACTAGCACAGATACGCAGTATTTT. It encodes CASSSSGATSTDTQYF.

As to this clone: Its ends do not fully match the called genes, so a read error is possible. The chain combines TRBV7-7 with TRBJ1-4; no definite D call. This CDR3 is built from 15 residues. Looked up from germline, CDR1 is SSHAT and CDR2 is FNYEAQ (reference sequence). The CDR3 DNA follows: TGTGCTAGCAGCTTATCGCCGGCAACTAATGAAAAACTGTTTTTT. It yields the protein CASSLSPATNEKLFF.

V usage is TRBV12-5 and J usage is TRBJ1-5, with D unresolved. This CDR3 contains 14 residues. Germline-derived CDR1 and CDR2 are LGHNT and FRNRAP. V was clipped by 5 bases and J by 6 bases, with 14 bases between them. CDR3 amino acids: CASGAGGETQPQHF. The CDR3, as DNA: TGTGCTAGTGGTGCCGGAGGAGAGACTCAGCCCCAGCATTTT. Filled out from reference TRBV12-5 and TRBJ1-5, the complete variable domain reads DARVTQTPRHKVTEMGQEVTMRCQPILGHNTVFWYRQTMMQGLELLAYFRNRAPLDDSGMPKDRFSAEMPDATLATLKIQPSEPRDSAVYFCASGAGGETQPQHFGDGTRLSIL.

The V gene is TRBV7-2, the J gene TRBJ2-5, with 7 bases matching TRBD1. Germline loops: CDR1 SGHTA, CDR2 FQGNSA. V lost 1 base, J lost 5 bases, and 7 bases stayed unmatched. CDR3 length: 15 residues. Here the CDR3 reads CASSLGSGGRETQYF. The DNA of the CDR3 is TGTGCCAGCAGCTTAGGTTCAGGGGGTAGGGAGACCCAGTACTTC.

This chain joins TRBV10-2 and TRBJ2-1, with unresolved D. CDR3 length: 14 residues. Trimming took 8 bases from V and 9 from J, leaving 20 bases between them. CDR1 WSHSY and CDR2 SAAADI come from the germline V gene. CDR3 loop: CASRSSSLVGEQFF. Written as DNA, the CDR3 is TGCGCCAGCCGAAGCTCATCCTTGGTTGGTGAGCAGTTCTTC.

V gene TRBV7-9 combines with J gene TRBJ2-1; TRBD2 matches 12 bases. Germline loops: CDR1 SEHNR, CDR2 FQNEAQ (reference sequence). The ends lost 5 bases at V and 8 bases at J; junction bases unmatched: 7. This CDR3 comprises 15 residues. The CDR3 sequence is CASSQTSGGNHEQFF. The CDR3 DNA follows: TGTGCCAGCAGCCAGACTAGCGGGGGAAACCATGAGCAGTTCTTC.